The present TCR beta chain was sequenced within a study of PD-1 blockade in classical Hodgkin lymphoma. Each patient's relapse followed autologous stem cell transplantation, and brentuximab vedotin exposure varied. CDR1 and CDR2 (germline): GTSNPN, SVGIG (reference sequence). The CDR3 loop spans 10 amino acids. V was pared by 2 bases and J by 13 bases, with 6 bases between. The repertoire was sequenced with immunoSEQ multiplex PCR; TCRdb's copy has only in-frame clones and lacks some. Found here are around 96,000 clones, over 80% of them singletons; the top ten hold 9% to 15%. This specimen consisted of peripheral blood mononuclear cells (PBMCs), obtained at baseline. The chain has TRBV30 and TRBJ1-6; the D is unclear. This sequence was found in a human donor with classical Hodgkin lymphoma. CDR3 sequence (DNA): TGTGCCTGGAGTCCGGGCCCCCTCCACTTT. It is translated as CAWSPGPLHF.